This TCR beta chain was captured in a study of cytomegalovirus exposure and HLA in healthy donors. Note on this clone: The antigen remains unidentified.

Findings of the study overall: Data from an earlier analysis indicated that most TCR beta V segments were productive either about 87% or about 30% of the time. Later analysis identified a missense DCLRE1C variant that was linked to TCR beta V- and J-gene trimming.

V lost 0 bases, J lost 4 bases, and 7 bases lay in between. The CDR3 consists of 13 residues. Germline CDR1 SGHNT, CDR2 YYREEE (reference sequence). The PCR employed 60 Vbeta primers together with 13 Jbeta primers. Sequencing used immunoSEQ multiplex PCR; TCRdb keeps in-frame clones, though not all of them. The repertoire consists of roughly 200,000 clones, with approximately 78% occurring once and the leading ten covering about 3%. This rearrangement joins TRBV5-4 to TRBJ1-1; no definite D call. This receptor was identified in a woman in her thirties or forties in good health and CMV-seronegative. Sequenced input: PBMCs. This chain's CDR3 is CASSLGRGTEAFF. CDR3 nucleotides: TGTGCCAGCAGCTTGGGGCGCGGCACTGAAGCTTTCTTT.